This T cell receptor (beta chain) was identified during a study of shared clonotypes between healthy human individuals. The study, taken as a whole, reports: Non-shared clonotypes showed lower generation probabilities than clonotypes common to all four donors.

This clone was counted once. The antigen is unknown. Researchers ran the assay at a deep level. Here immunoSEQ multiplex PCR was the method, and the copy in TCRdb shows in-frame clones only, minus some. There are some 1,900,000 clones in the sample; approximately 94% occur only once, and approximately 1% lies in the top ten. Naive CD8 cells were CD45RO-negative, positively selected for CCR7, excluding terminally differentiated effector memory CD45RA+ cells. Each donor was a Caucasian adult residing in Nashville, Tennessee. The sequenced material came from naive CD8+ T cells sorted from blood. This TCR was sampled from a young man in good health.

The CDR3 loop reads CASSQEAGENTGELFF. CDR3 in DNA: TGCGCCAGCAGCCAAGAGGCGGGAGAGAACACCGGGGAGCTGTTTTTT. This chain joins TRBV4-1 and TRBJ2-2; TRBD2 agrees at 7 bases. V dropped 0 bases and J dropped 1; count of bases not matched to a gene: 2. The CDR3 extends over 16 amino acids. Germline assignment: CDR1 MGHRA and CDR2 YSYEKL.